This T cell receptor (beta chain) was profiled in a study of tissue T cells after allogeneic stem cell transplantation. Findings of the study overall: Few T cell clones were shared across patients, but motif clusters showed tissue-specific shared signatures.

Regarding this clone: Antigen specificity is unknown. Mouse names are used for the genes. The sequenced fragment ends 1 residue before the CDR3 boundary, so the rest is inferred from the germline J gene.

CDR1 and CDR2 (germline): LGHNA, YNLKQL (reference sequence). CDR3 length: 12 amino acids. V was pared by 0 bases and J by 6 bases, with 4 bases between. TCRdb's table, derived via immunoSEQ multiplex PCR, lists solely in-frame clones and lacks some. The profile shows about 50,000 clones, about 73% of them singletons. The chain uses TRBV5 and TRBJ2-5; D gene ambiguous. This TCR was sampled from a pool of C57BL/6 mice in good health. Sequencing was carried out using sorted cells pooled from one or two spleens. The CDR3 bases that were read are TGTGCCAGCAGCCAAGATTGGGACACCCAGTAC. Amino acids: CASSQDWDTQY. The full CDR3 reads CASSQDWDTQYF.